Listed here is a single TCR beta chain. This sample is part of a study of blood T cell repertoires in COVID-19. Study in general: Collection of acute and convalescent COVID-19 samples took place in the United States, Italy and Spain. Sample material is recorded as cDNA or gDNA derived from T cells, B-cell-depleted T cells, or PBMCs.

Methods used by the authors: Nucleated cell counts were estimated from reference gene primer amplification. The protocol was immunoSEQ multiplex PCR, while the TCRdb copy is restricted to in-frame clones and leaves out a portion. The V and J calls and clone size were taken over from that table, and D and trimming were inferred from the DNA. The profile covers roughly 190,000 clones, with 84% appearing a single time and 15% to 20% taken by the ten largest. V gave up 0 bases and J gave up 10 bases, with 14 bases separating them. This CDR3 has 14 amino acids. Germline assignment: CDR1 SGHNT and CDR2 YYREEE (reference sequence).

The source is a human donor in a cohort sampled during active COVID-19. Input material: peripheral blood. The chain recombines TRBV5-4 with TRBJ2-4; D is perhaps TRBD2 (7 bases). This chain's CDR3 is CASSLVDKGGIQYF. CDR3 DNA sequence: TGTGCCAGCAGCTTGGTGGACAAGGGGGGGATTCAGTACTTC.